These 27 T cell receptor beta chains share one sample of origin, sequenced in a study of read filtering for tumor transcriptome and immune sequencing (dated by TCRdb to 2018 to 2021). Instrument used: Illumina HiSeq 4000. Starting from about 400 ng RNA, TCR libraries were constructed with the Immunoverse kit using molecular barcoded adaptors that cover the alpha/delta and beta/gamma chains. TCRdb passed the public sequencing reads through fastp at Q25 and MiXCR, retaining productive beta sequences. Entries are consolidated by CDR3 protein sequence, retaining the most common genes and DNA. For this sample the table gives more than 30,000 distinct CDR3 sequences, of which 13% to 15% were detected only once. The top ten clonotypes cover around 19% of the sample. Sequencing input: a population of CD138-negative cells sorted from bone marrow. The sample's cell subset or site label is to be understood as: bone marrow mononuclear cells depleted of CD138+ plasma/myeloma cells by negative magnetic selection. Receptor source: a donor at least 40 years old with multiple myeloma.

As to this clonotype: With a far larger clone one base away, a read error is the likely cause. This chain uses TRBV27 with TRBJ1-6, with 7 bases aligning to TRBD1. The J call may be incorrect, as the DNA end agrees better with TRBJ1-1. The CDR3 extends over 12 amino acids. Germline CDR1 and CDR2: MNHEY and SMNVEV (reference sequence). CDR3 in DNA: TGTGCCAGCGCTGGGGGACAGAATGGAGCTTTCTTT. Translated, it gives CASAGGQNGAFF.

This clonotype was detected ten times or more. The gene calls are TRBV11-2 and TRBJ2-1; D gene uncertain. Trimming removed 4 bases from V and 5 bases from J, with 24 bases in between. The germline CDR1 and CDR2 sequences are SGHAT and FQNNGV. The CDR3 sequence is 18 residues long. As DNA, the CDR3 is TGTGCCAGCAGCTGGGATATTGGCATCCGTATGTGGAACAATGAGCAGTTCTTC. This translates into CASSWDIGIRMWNNEQFF.

A word on this clonotype: The junction differs from germline at one of its ends, possibly a read error. The J gene is TRBJ2-1, the V gene TRBV5-6; D call uncertain. Germline CDR1 and CDR2: SGHDT and YYEEEE. The length of the CDR3 is 12 residues. The CDR3, as DNA: TGTTCCAGCAGCTCACTCTACAATGAGCAGTTCTTC. Translating gives CSSSSLYNEQFF.

For this clonotype: A much more abundant neighbour one base away suggests this may be a read error. The V and J genes are TRBV20-1 and TRBJ2-7, with D possibly matching TRBD2 (5 bases). CDR1 is DFQATT and CDR2 is SNEGSKA in the germline V gene (reference sequence). The germline V and J ends were trimmed by 5 bases and 0 bases, with 8 bases remaining between them. The CDR3 is made up of 12 amino acids. The CDR3 DNA reads TGCAGTGCTGCACTAGGCTCCTACGAGCAGTACTTC. Its translation is CSAALGSYEQYF.

As for this clonotype: This likely traces to a read error, being one base from a far larger clone. This sequence joins TRBV7-9 and TRBJ2-1; no reliable D call. This CDR3 comprises 15 residues. The germline V gene encodes CDR1 SEHNR and CDR2 FQNEAQ (reference sequence). The CDR3 protein is CASSLAWGSYNEQLF. The CDR3 DNA is TGTGCCAGCAGCTTAGCGTGGGGTTCCTACAATGAGCAGTTATTC.

This clonotype has only a few counts. This may arise from a read error, as a much more abundant clone is one base away. The genes are TRBV7-6 and TRBJ2-1; no firm D call. Germline CDR1 reads SGHVS; CDR2 reads FNYEAQ. The CDR3 loop spans 13 amino acids. In DNA form, the CDR3 reads TGTGCCAGCAGCTCATACACCCACAAGGAGCAGTTCTTC. Protein product: CASSSYTHKEQFF.

This clonotype is large (0.1 to 1%). This chain uses TRBV6-5 with TRBJ2-1; D unclear. Deletions cut 5 bases from V and 8 bases from J, with 7 bases between. CDR1 and CDR2 from the germline V gene are MNHEY and SVGAGI. This CDR3 is built from 11 residues. CDR3 sequence: CASSESDEQFF. The CDR3 DNA reads as TGTGCCAGCAGTGAAAGTGATGAGCAGTTCTTC.

This clonotype was seen at least ten times. The chain links TRBV20-1 to TRBJ1-2; tentative D call: TRBD1 (5 bases). CDR1 DFQATT and CDR2 SNEGSKA come from the germline V gene (reference sequence). V was shortened by 3 bases and J by 7 bases, with 21 bases between the two germline ends. The CDR3 is 15 residues long. The CDR3 bases are TGCAGTGCTAGGCAGGGCGGGAGTATATTCCGTGGCTACACCTTC. It encodes CSARQGGSIFRGYTF.

There are many counts of this clonotype. The rearrangement joins TRBV20-1 to TRBJ1-4, with a weak D call TRBD1 (6 bases). Looked up from germline, CDR1 is DFQATT and CDR2 is SNEGSKA (reference sequence). This CDR3 comprises 15 residues. V shed 5 bases and J shed 2 bases, with 15 bases lying between them. The CDR3 DNA reads as TGCAGTGCTTTAGAGGGGGGCGCGACTAATGAAAAACTGTTTTTT. Amino acids: CSALEGGATNEKLFF.

In its sample, this clonotype was seen many times. This chain uses TRBV5-1 with TRBJ2-7, with a tentative D call TRBD1 (7 bases). V lost 4 bases and J 7 bases, leaving 21 bases between the germline ends. This CDR3 has 15 residues. CDR1 is SGHRS and CDR2 is YFSETQ in the germline V gene. The CDR3 sequence is CASSQEGGQRGEQYF. The DNA for the CDR3 is TGCGCCAGCAGCCAAGAGGGGGGACAGAGAGGAGAGCAGTACTTC.

This clonotype was recorded at least ten times. This chain uses TRBV6-6 with TRBJ1-2, with D maybe TRBD1 (6 bases). Trimming took off 2 bases at V and 0 bases at J, with 10 bases between the two ends. The CDR3 extends over 15 amino acids. Per the germline V gene, CDR1 is MNHNY and CDR2 is SVGAGI (reference sequence). The CDR3 reads CASSYPDSSNYGYTF. The CDR3 DNA sequence: TGTGCCAGCAGTTACCCGGACAGCTCTAACTATGGCTACACCTTC.

This clonotype was counted at least ten times. V and J are TRBV12-3 or TRBV12-4 and TRBJ1-2; TRBD1 aligns across 11 bases. CDR3 size: 13 residues. Trimming removed 6 bases from V and 7 bases from J; junction bases left unmatched: 4. CDR3 in amino acids: CASRGTGGIGYTF. As DNA, the CDR3 is TGTGCCAGCAGGGGGACAGGGGGAATTGGCTACACCTTC.

The sample holds many counts of this clonotype. This chain joins TRBV5-1 and TRBJ2-7; D gene ambiguous. Germline CDR1 reads SGHRS; CDR2 reads YFSETQ. This CDR3 comprises 14 residues. V was trimmed by 0 bases and J by 3 bases, leaving 10 bases between them. CDR3 sequence: CASSLDPKGYEQYF. Here the CDR3 DNA reads TGCGCCAGCAGCTTGGACCCAAAAGGCTACGAGCAGTACTTC. Looking up the rest from reference TRBV5-1 and TRBJ2-7 gives the full variable domain: KAGVTQTPRYLIKTRGQQVTLSCSPISGHRSVSWYQQTPGQGLQFLFEYFSETQRNKGNFPGRFSGRQFSNSRSEMNVSTLELGDSALYLCASSLDPKGYEQYFGPGTRLTVT.

This clonotype was observed a single time. The junction differs from germline at one of its ends, possibly a read error. The chain carries TRBV2 and TRBJ2-2; D possibly corresponds to TRBD2 (7 bases). This CDR3 is built from 13 residues. Germline V lookup: CDR1 SNHLY, CDR2 FYNNEI. The DNA of the CDR3 is TGTGCCAGCAGTGGGAGTAACACCGGGGGGCTGTCTTTT. It encodes CASSGSNTGGLSF.

This clonotype showed up just a few times. The chain carries TRBV2 and TRBJ2-5; the match to TRBD1 covers 12 bases. V lost 6 bases, J lost 1 base, and 6 bases stayed unmatched. The length of the CDR3 is 16 residues. The V gene's germline CDR1 is SNHLY and CDR2 FYNNEI. CDR3 in DNA: TGTGCCAGCAGGACCGGGACAGGGGGCCTCCAAGAGACCCAGTACTTC. Protein: CASRTGTGGLQETQYF.

With respect to this clonotype: A much larger clone sits a single nucleotide away, making a read error possible. The gene calls are TRBV5-1 and TRBJ2-5, with 7 nucleotides matching TRBD1. CDR3 length equals 14 residues. Germline V gene lookup returns CDR1 SGHRS and CDR2 YFSETQ. CDR3 in DNA: TGCGCCTGCAGCCCAAGACAGGGTAAAGAGACCCAGTACTTC. It is translated as CACSPRQGKETQYF. Filled out from reference TRBV5-1 and TRBJ2-5, the complete variable domain reads KAGVTQTPRYLIKTRGQQVTLSCSPISGHRSVSWYQQTPGQGLQFLFEYFSETQRNKGNFPGRFSGRQFSNSRSEMNVSTLELGDSALYLCACSPRQGKETQYFGPGTRLLVL.

This clonotype was detected a few times. The CDR3 reads CASSELAISSYNEQFF. In DNA, the CDR3 is TGTGCCAGCAGTGAACTAGCTATTTCGTCCTACAATGAGCAGTTCTTC. This chain connects TRBV6-1 to TRBJ2-1; TRBD2 is a possible D gene (5 bases). This CDR3 comprises 16 residues. The ends were cut back, 2 bases at V and 1 base at J, with 12 bases in the middle. Germline CDR1 is MNHNS and CDR2 is SASEGT.

This clonotype came up many times. V and J are TRBV20-1 and TRBJ2-5; D not certain. Trimming pared 5 bases from V and 4 bases from J, leaving 14 bases between. CDR1 is DFQATT, CDR2 SNEGSKA, per germline (reference sequence). This CDR3 has 13 residues. The CDR3 loop reads CSAGHLVSETQYF. Written as DNA, the CDR3 is TGCAGTGCTGGGCACCTAGTGTCAGAGACCCAGTACTTC.

This clonotype was seen at least ten times. The V and J genes are TRBV27 and TRBJ2-3; 9 bases are shared with TRBD1. The CDR3 is 16 amino acids. V was pared by 7 bases and J by 4 bases, with 12 bases of the junction left unmatched. Germline V gene data show CDR1 as MNHEY and CDR2 as SMNVEV (reference sequence). This CDR3 is CASKVTGTGFPDTQYF. The DNA of the CDR3 is TGTGCCAGCAAAGTAACCGGGACAGGGTTTCCAGATACGCAGTATTTT.

This clonotype was counted ten times or more. The chain employs TRBV19 and TRBJ2-3; no clear D. The CDR3 runs 12 residues. Germline assignment: CDR1 LNHDA and CDR2 SQIVND (reference sequence). Trimming pared 3 bases from V and 6 bases from J, leaving 7 bases between. DNA for the CDR3: TGTGCCAGTAGTATGTTGCCGGATACGCAGTATTTT. The encoded protein is CASSMLPDTQYF. The full variable domain, completed using reference TRBV19 and TRBJ2-3, is DGGITQSPKYLFRKEGQNVTLSCEQNLNHDAMYWYRQDPGQGLRLIYYSQIVNDFQKGDIAEGYSVSREKKESFPLTVTSAQKNPTAFYLCASSMLPDTQYFGPGTRLTVL.

This clonotype was counted ten times or more. A read error may be the cause here, since a much bigger clone is one base away. The gene calls are TRBV7-2 and TRBJ1-4; D not certain. V was pared by 2 bases and J by 3 bases, with 10 bases between. Looked up from germline, CDR1 is SGHTA and CDR2 is FQGNSA. There are 15 residues in the CDR3. The CDR3: CASSLQTAANEKLFF. In nucleotides, the CDR3 is TGTGCCAGCAGCTTACAGACTGCAGCTAATGAAAAACTGTTTTTT.

This clonotype has a count of ten or more. V gene TRBV6-5 combines with J gene TRBJ2-2; 7 bases align to TRBD1. With V trimmed by 6 bases and J by 5 bases, 3 bases remained unmatched. The CDR3 loop spans 13 amino acids. Germline CDR1 MNHEY, CDR2 SVGAGI. CDR3 DNA sequence: TGTGCCAGCAGCCGACAGGGTACCGGGGAGCTGTTTTTT. Translated, it gives CASSRQGTGELFF.

This clonotype has at least ten counts. This chain joins TRBV5-1 and TRBJ1-1; TRBD1 agrees at 7 bases. The CDR3 totals 14 residues. CDR1 and CDR2 from the germline V gene are SGHRS and YFSETQ. The trim removed 3 bases at V and 0 bases at J, leaving 2 bases unmatched. The CDR3 spells CASSSQGMNTEAFF. The DNA of the CDR3 is TGCGCCAGCAGCTCACAGGGGATGAACACTGAAGCTTTCTTT. The full variable domain, completed using reference TRBV5-1 and TRBJ1-1, is KAGVTQTPRYLIKTRGQQVTLSCSPISGHRSVSWYQQTPGQGLQFLFEYFSETQRNKGNFPGRFSGRQFSNSRSEMNVSTLELGDSALYLCASSSQGMNTEAFFGQGTRLTVV.

The chain couples TRBV4-1 to TRBJ1-5; D unresolved. The CDR3 loop spans 16 amino acids. Per germline, CDR1 MGHRA and CDR2 YSYEKL. Trimming took off 0 bases at V and 4 bases at J, with 13 bases between the two ends. The CDR3 here is CASSQDWGSPNQPQHF. As DNA, the CDR3 is TGCGCCAGCAGCCAAGATTGGGGATCCCCTAATCAGCCCCAGCATTTT.

This clonotype was seen many times. The J gene is TRBJ2-3, the V gene TRBV7-2; 10 nucleotides align to TRBD2. Germline-derived CDR1 and CDR2 are SGHTA and FQGNSA. Germline trimming cut 5 bases from V and 5 bases from J; bases unmatched to any gene: 10. The CDR3 covers 16 residues. Here the CDR3 DNA reads TGTGCCAGCAGCCGGGGTGGGAGCGGGGGGGAAGATACGCAGTATTTT. Encoded protein: CASSRGGSGGEDTQYF.

This clonotype was picked up many times. This chain joins TRBV7-9 and TRBJ1-5, with D unclear. This CDR3 has 14 amino acids. Trimming cost V 0 bases and J 9 bases, with 12 bases left between them. Germline V gives CDR1 SEHNR, CDR2 FQNEAQ (reference sequence). The CDR3: CASSLAGGRWPQHF. Written as DNA, the CDR3 is TGTGCCAGCAGCTTAGCCGGAGGGAGGTGGCCCCAGCATTTT.

Concerning this clonotype: A much larger clone differs from this one at a single base, so this may be a read error. The conserved final phenylalanine or tryptophan is absent from the CDR3, which likely points to a read error. V gene TRBV3-1 combines with J gene TRBJ2-2; D is perhaps TRBD2 (5 bases). The CDR3 extends over 14 amino acids. V shed 2 bases and J shed 8 bases, with 12 bases lying between them. Germline CDR1 and CDR2: LGHDT and YNNKEL (reference sequence). The CDR3 DNA sequence: TGTGCCAGCAGCCAACCAGGCCGGGGTGGGGAGCTGTTTTAT. It specifies CASSQPGRGGELFY.